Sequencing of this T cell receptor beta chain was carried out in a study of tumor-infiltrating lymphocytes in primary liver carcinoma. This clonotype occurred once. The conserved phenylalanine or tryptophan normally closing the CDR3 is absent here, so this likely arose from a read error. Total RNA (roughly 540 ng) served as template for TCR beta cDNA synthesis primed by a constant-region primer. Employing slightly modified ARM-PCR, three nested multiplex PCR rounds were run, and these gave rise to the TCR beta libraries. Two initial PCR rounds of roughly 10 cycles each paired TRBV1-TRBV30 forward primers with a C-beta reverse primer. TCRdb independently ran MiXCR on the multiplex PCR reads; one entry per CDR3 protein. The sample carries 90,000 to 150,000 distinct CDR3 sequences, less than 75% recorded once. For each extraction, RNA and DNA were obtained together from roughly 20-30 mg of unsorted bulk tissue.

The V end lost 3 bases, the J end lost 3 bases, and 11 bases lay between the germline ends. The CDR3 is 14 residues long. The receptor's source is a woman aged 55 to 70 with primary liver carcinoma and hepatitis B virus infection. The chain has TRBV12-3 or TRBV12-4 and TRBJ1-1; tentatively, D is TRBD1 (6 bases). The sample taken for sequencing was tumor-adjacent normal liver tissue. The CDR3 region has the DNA TGTGCCAGCAGTTTTACAGGGATGGACACTGAAGCTTTCCCT. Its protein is CASSFTGMDTEAFP.